What follows is one TCR beta chain and its context. Antigen specificity is unknown. This entry comes from a study of cytomegalovirus exposure and HLA in healthy donors. Measured with immunoSEQ multiplex PCR; TCRdb has only the in-frame clones, and not every one. The sample lists tens of thousands of clones; around 94% were seen once. Germline CDR1 reads KGHSH; CDR2 reads LQKENI. Trimming took off 4 bases at V and 4 bases at J, with 16 bases between the two ends. The CDR3 totals 15 residues. Study-wide results and limits: In the 120 validation repertoires, approximately 94% of cluster scores exceeded 0, per a later analysis. The classifier, whose performance was assessed in both the original and validation cohorts, reportedly diagnosed cytomegalovirus status with high specificity and sensitivity. Most TCR sequences were uncommon, yet certain public TCRs appeared in many donors. According to the study, 150 to 200 TCR beta chains were cytomegalovirus-associated.

This chain uses TRBV18 with TRBJ2-5, with a possible D match to TRBD2 (5 bases). The sequencing sample was made of PBMCs. The sequence was obtained from a woman younger than 30 in good health and CMV-seropositive. In DNA form, the CDR3 reads TGTGCCAGCTCACAATATAAGGGTGGAGGAGAGACCCAGTACTTC. Encoded protein: CASSQYKGGGETQYF.